Each of the 28 T cell receptor beta chains below was sequenced from the same sample in a study of T-cell reconstitution after alpha-beta-depleted transplantation in children. Unique molecular identifiers featured in how the TCRbeta library was prepared. TCRdb re-derived calls from the PCR reads in MiXCR, one entry per CDR3 protein. The repertoire holds roughly 70,000 distinct CDR3 sequences, with approximately 4.4% as singletons. The sequencing here drew on PBMCs, mostly from graft donor cells, taken 180 days after TCRalphabeta/CD19-depleted stem cell transplant. These TCRs come from a boy less than two years old who had a stem cell transplant for acute myeloid leukemia, so the T cells may come from the graft donor.

This clonotype has at least ten counts. The genes are TRBV12-3 or TRBV12-4 and TRBJ1-5; D is unclear. This CDR3 has 13 residues. V dropped 6 bases and J dropped 5 bases, with 11 bases sitting between them. CDR3 loop: CASSPNLDQPQHF. In nucleotides, the CDR3 is TGTGCCAGCAGCCCAAACCTCGATCAGCCCCAGCATTTT.

This clonotype was observed many times. This chain links TRBV20-1 with TRBJ2-1; perhaps D is TRBD1 or TRBD2 (5 bases each). The V and J ends lost 4 bases and 6 bases respectively, with 34 bases between them. Germline V CDR1 and CDR2: DFQATT, SNEGSKA (reference sequence). This CDR3 contains 20 residues. CDR3 in DNA: TGCAGTGCTATTGTGGGGCAGGCTAGGAACGGGGTTCTTAGGGTCAATGAGCAGTTCTTC. Translation gives CSAIVGQARNGVLRVNEQFF.

The sample holds many counts of this clonotype. The rearrangement uses TRBV11-2 and TRBJ1-2; 8 bases match TRBD1. Germline V gives CDR1 SGHAT, CDR2 FQNNGV. This CDR3 contains 14 residues. Unmatched junction bases numbered 7, after V lost 5 bases and J lost 5 bases. Written as DNA, the CDR3 is TGTGCCAGCAGCGACGACAGGGGACCTTATGGCTACACCTTC. Amino acid sequence: CASSDDRGPYGYTF.

This clonotype was found many times. The V and J genes are TRBV4-3 and TRBJ1-1, with 7 bases lining up with TRBD1. J was trimmed by 2 bases and V by 0 bases; bases with no gene match: 9. The CDR3 spans 17 residues. CDR1 is LGHNA and CDR2 is YSLEER in the germline V gene. The CDR3 sequence is CASSQEGQGVTNTEAFF. DNA for the CDR3: TGCGCCAGCAGCCAAGAAGGGCAGGGGGTAACAAACACTGAAGCTTTCTTT.

This chain connects TRBV3-1 to TRBJ1-2, with 7 bases identical to TRBD1. Trimming at V came to 11 bases and at J to 4 bases, leaving 16 bases not matched to a gene. This CDR3 spans 15 amino acids. Germline V gives CDR1 LGHDT, CDR2 YNNKEL (reference sequence). The DNA of the CDR3 is TGTGCCTCCTGCCAAGGGATGACAGGGCTCTATGGCTACACCTTC. As protein: CASCQGMTGLYGYTF.

This clonotype has at least ten counts. The J gene is TRBJ2-7, the V gene TRBV28; possible D gene TRBD1, 6 bases. Trimming left V 10 bases short and J 6 bases short, with 16 bases between. The V gene's germline CDR1 is MDHEN and CDR2 SYDVKM. The CDR3 loop spans 12 amino acids. DNA for the CDR3: TGTGCCAACCACAGGGACGTAGTCGAGCAGTACGTC. This translates into CANHRDVVEQYV.

This clonotype was seen at least ten times. The V gene is TRBV25-1, the J gene TRBJ2-2; D gene uncertain. V lost 1 base and J 6 bases, leaving 24 bases between the germline ends. Germline CDR1 MGHDK, CDR2 SYGVNS. This CDR3 region has 19 residues. CDR3 amino acids: CASSESFILVRPTAGELFF. Written as DNA, the CDR3 is TGTGCCAGCAGTGAATCCTTCATATTAGTGAGGCCTACCGCCGGGGAGCTGTTTTTT.

This clonotype was counted many times. The rearrangement uses TRBV5-1 and TRBJ2-5; 8 nucleotides line up with TRBD2. The CDR3 consists of 13 residues. J lost 2 bases, V lost 7 bases, and 4 bases had no gene match. Per germline, CDR1 SGHRS and CDR2 YFSETQ. The CDR3: CASSGGPQETQYF. In DNA, the CDR3 is TGCGCCAGCTCGGGGGGGCCGCAAGAGACCCAGTACTTC.

In this sample, this clonotype turned up many times. The gene calls are TRBV24-1 and TRBJ2-5; 9 bases match TRBD1. The CDR3 has 16 amino acids. After removal of 1 base from V and 3 bases from J, the junction contained 5 bases not matched to a gene. Germline V CDR1 and CDR2: KGHDR, SFDVKD. The CDR3 DNA sequence: TGTGCCACCAGTGATTTCAGACAGGGGGGGGAAGAGACCCAGTACTTC. Its protein product is CATSDFRQGGEETQYF.

This clonotype was seen many times. The chain combines TRBV12-3 or TRBV12-4 with TRBJ2-2, with TRBD2 matching 13 bases. CDR3 length: 14 residues. V gave up 9 bases and J gave up 6 bases; unmatched junction bases: 4. The CDR3 spells CASELAGGPGELFF. In DNA, the CDR3 is TGTGCCAGTGAACTAGCGGGGGGGCCCGGGGAGCTGTTTTTT.

The table lists this clonotype with many counts. V is TRBV5-1 and J is TRBJ2-7; TRBD2 might be the D (6 bases). Trimming left V 2 bases short and J 2 bases short, with 8 bases between. The CDR3 is 13 amino acids. Looked up from germline, CDR1 is SGHRS and CDR2 is YFSETQ. The CDR3 coding sequence is TGCGCCAGCAGCTTTGGCGGGGCCTACGAGCAGTACTTC. It translates to CASSFGGAYEQYF.

This clonotype was counted many times. The rearrangement links TRBV7-9 to TRBJ2-5; 12 nucleotides match TRBD1. V dropped 4 bases and J dropped 1; count of bases not matched to a gene: 7. Germline V lookup: CDR1 SEHNR, CDR2 FQNEAQ (reference sequence). The CDR3 spans 17 residues. This CDR3 is CASSWDRGRWGQETQYF. CDR3 DNA sequence: TGTGCCAGCAGCTGGGACAGGGGGCGTTGGGGCCAAGAGACCCAGTACTTC.

This clonotype was recorded at least ten times. This chain links TRBV28 with TRBJ2-1; the D gene is possibly TRBD1 (6 bases). Trimming stripped 6 bases from V and 0 bases from J, with 15 bases between. Germline V CDR1 and CDR2: MDHEN, SYDVKM. This CDR3 is built from 16 residues. The DNA for the CDR3 is TGTGCCAGCAGCATTCATACAGGGAGCTCCTACAATGAGCAGTTCTTC. Amino acid sequence: CASSIHTGSSYNEQFF.

This clonotype came up many times. The gene calls are TRBV18 and TRBJ2-7; D is uncertain. Germline V gives CDR1 KGHSH, CDR2 LQKENI. The V and J ends lost 4 bases and 2 bases respectively, with 12 bases between them. This CDR3 has 14 amino acids. CDR3 amino acids: CASSRGPTPYEQYF. As DNA, the CDR3 is TGTGCCAGCTCACGTGGACCAACTCCCTACGAGCAGTACTTC.

This clonotype has at least ten counts. Here the CDR3 reads CASSQDLYAGNNQPQHF. Written as DNA, the CDR3 is TGCGCCAGCAGCCAAGATTTGTACGCAGGGAACAATCAGCCCCAGCATTTT. V and J are TRBV4-3 and TRBJ1-5; TRBD1 is a possible D gene (5 bases). The CDR3 loop spans 17 amino acids. The V gene's germline CDR1 is LGHNA and CDR2 YSLEER. V was pared by 0 bases and J by 3 bases, with 15 bases between.

This clonotype was observed a few times. The rearrangement joins TRBV19 to TRBJ1-1, with a possible D match to TRBD1 (6 bases). The CDR3 has 15 amino acids. V lost 7 bases, J lost 4 bases, and 19 bases lay in between. CDR1 is LNHDA, CDR2 SQIVND, per germline (reference sequence). The CDR3 sequence: CASIHRGAGGTEAFF. DNA of the CDR3: TGTGCCAGTATACACCGGGGGGCAGGCGGCACTGAAGCTTTCTTT.

This clonotype occurred many times. The V call is TRBV5-1, the J call TRBJ2-1; 7 bases match TRBD1. The CDR3 covers 12 residues. Germline V gives CDR1 SGHRS, CDR2 YFSETQ. The trim removed 1 base at V and 10 bases at J, leaving 2 bases unmatched. This CDR3 is CASSLPGQEQFF. The CDR3 DNA sequence: TGCGCCAGCAGCTTGCCGGGACAGGAGCAGTTCTTC.

This clonotype was observed many times. The chain recombines TRBV12-3 or TRBV12-4 with TRBJ2-2; no firm D call. V shed 7 bases and J shed 5 bases, with 14 bases lying between them. The CDR3 sequence is 14 residues long. The CDR3 reads CASTPMRDTGELFF. As DNA, the CDR3 is TGTGCCAGCACTCCCATGCGAGATACCGGGGAGCTGTTTTTT.

The table lists this clonotype with many counts. The gene calls are TRBV18 and TRBJ2-3; TRBD1 aligns across 7 bases. Germline V lookup: CDR1 KGHSH, CDR2 LQKENI. The CDR3 sequence is 18 residues long. J gave up 2 bases and V 1 base, and 12 bases lay outside the gene matches. DNA for the CDR3: TGTGCCAGCTCACCACTCATTCCGGGACAGCATTACACAGATACGCAGTATTTT. Translated: CASSPLIPGQHYTDTQYF.

This clonotype was observed at least ten times. The chain employs TRBV20-1 and TRBJ2-5, with a weak D call TRBD2 (5 bases). The CDR3 is 11 amino acids. Trimming took 7 bases from V and 5 from J, leaving 11 bases between them. Germline-derived CDR1 and CDR2 are DFQATT and SNEGSKA (reference sequence). CDR3 nucleotides: TGCAGTGGTTTGAGAGGGGAGACCCAGTACTTC. Encoded protein: CSGLRGETQYF.

This clonotype was counted many times. This chain connects TRBV7-9 to TRBJ2-7, with 9 bases identical to TRBD1. The CDR3 contains 14 residues. The junction had 2 bases not matched to a gene; V was cut back by 4 bases and J by 1 base. From germline, CDR1 is SEHNR and CDR2 FQNEAQ (reference sequence). In DNA form, the CDR3 reads TGTGCCAGCAGCTCGGGACAGGGATCCTACGAGCAGTACTTC. It encodes CASSSGQGSYEQYF. Full variable domain (outside the CDR3, taken from reference TRBV7-9 and TRBJ2-7): DTGVSQNPRHKITKRGQNVTFRCDPISEHNRLYWYRQTLGQGPEFLTYFQNEAQLEKSRLLSDRFSAERPKGSFSTLEIQRTEQGDSAMYLCASSSGQGSYEQYFGPGTRLTVT.

This clonotype was seen at least ten times. V and J are TRBV28 and TRBJ2-7, with 9 bases aligning to TRBD1. Germline V lookup: CDR1 MDHEN, CDR2 SYDVKM. This CDR3 spans 14 amino acids. With 0 bases clipped from V and 6 bases from J, the junction kept 3 bases outside the gene matches. This CDR3 is CASSLWGQGAEQYV. In DNA form, the CDR3 reads TGTGCCAGCAGTTTATGGGGACAGGGCGCCGAGCAGTACGTC.

There are many counts of this clonotype. The rearrangement links TRBV4-2 to TRBJ2-7, with D unclear. Trimming took 4 bases from V and 3 from J, leaving 13 bases between them. This CDR3 has 14 amino acids. Germline V gene sequence: CDR1 LGHNA, CDR2 YNFKEQ. The CDR3 loop is CASSPPRSRYEQYV. Written as DNA, the CDR3 is TGTGCCAGCAGCCCCCCGAGGTCCCGCTACGAGCAGTACGTC.

This clonotype was recorded many times. The chain employs TRBV6-5 and TRBJ1-6, with 7 bases aligning to TRBD1. V lost 0 bases and J lost 6; bases outside the gene matches: 8. This CDR3 contains 17 residues. Per the germline V gene, CDR1 is MNHEY and CDR2 is SVGAGI. The CDR3 spells CASSYSSWGQPNSPLHF. In DNA form, the CDR3 reads TGTGCCAGCAGTTACTCGAGTTGGGGACAGCCTAATTCACCCCTCCACTTT.

This clonotype appeared many times. V gene TRBV5-5 combines with J gene TRBJ2-2; D is undetermined. Germline values: CDR1 SGHKS, CDR2 YYEKEE (reference sequence). The CDR3 totals 16 residues. The germline V and J ends were trimmed by 1 base and 5 bases, with 15 bases remaining between them. The CDR3 region has the DNA TGTGCCAGCAGCTTGACAGTGGTGGGAAAGACCGGGGAGCTGTTTTTT. Amino acids: CASSLTVVGKTGELFF.

This clonotype was picked up a small number of times. J is TRBJ2-3 and V is TRBV11-3; 12 bases agree with TRBD2. Germline CDR1 SGHNT, CDR2 YENEEA. Germline trimming cut 4 bases from V and 4 bases from J; bases unmatched to any gene: 6. This CDR3 comprises 16 residues. CDR3 loop: CASSSATSGGADTQYF. CDR3 sequence (DNA): TGTGCCAGCAGCTCCGCGACTAGCGGGGGAGCAGATACGCAGTATTTT.

This clonotype was detected ten times or more. The chain is built from TRBV4-3 and TRBJ2-2, with D maybe TRBD2 (5 bases). Trimming took off 1 base at V and 5 bases at J, with 8 bases between the two ends. Germline CDR1 and CDR2: LGHNA and YSLEER. CDR3 length equals 14 residues. The CDR3 loop reads CASSQARATGELFF. Written as DNA, the CDR3 is TGCGCCAGCAGCCAAGCGCGGGCAACCGGGGAGCTGTTTTTT.

The table lists this clonotype with many counts. The CDR3 DNA follows: TGCGCCAGCAGCTTGGCAGGACAGTCCTACGAGCAGTACTTC. It is translated as CASSLAGQSYEQYF. The chain combines TRBV5-1 with TRBJ2-7, with D perhaps matching TRBD1 (6 bases). V shed 0 bases and J shed 1 base, with 8 bases lying between them. Germline V gene sequence: CDR1 SGHRS, CDR2 YFSETQ. The CDR3 sequence is 14 residues long.